Below are 2 T cell receptor beta chains sequenced from a single sample in a study of T-cell memory formation after mild COVID-19. TCRdb independently ran MiXCR on the 5' RACE reads; one entry per CDR3 protein. The data contain roughly 580,000 distinct CDR3 sequences, roughly 18% of them singletons. What was sequenced was PBMCs or a T cell subset sorted from them (not recorded which). The receptors stem from an adult woman who had mild COVID-19 (a few samples of this study predate the infection). Cell type and time point are not known.

This clonotype was picked up many times. CDR3 sequence reads: CASSPSGRATGELFF. CDR3 nucleotide sequence: TGTGCCAGCAGCCCTAGCGGGAGGGCCACCGGGGAGCTGTTTTTT. This chain connects TRBV12-3 or TRBV12-4 to TRBJ2-2, with TRBD2 identical over 12 bases. After removal of 6 bases from V and 4 bases from J, the junction contained 3 bases not matched to a gene. CDR3 length: 15 amino acids.

This clonotype was counted many times. The chain uses TRBV12-3 or TRBV12-4 and TRBJ2-3; the D gene is possibly TRBD1 (5 bases). With 6 bases removed from V and 6 bases from J, the gap between germline ends came to 19 bases. The CDR3 contains 15 residues. CDR3 nucleotides: TGTGCCAGCAGCCCGATGGGCGGCCCAGGGGATACGCAGTATTTT. Translating gives CASSPMGGPGDTQYF.